The entry below gives a single T cell receptor (beta chain) sequence along with its context. Its antigen is unidentified. Expressed TCRB transcripts were sequenced because the entire RNA isolate underwent reverse transcription. Sequencing was performed with immunoSEQ multiplex PCR; in TCRdb, only in-frame clones are kept and a portion is missing. The sample carries 500,000 to 800,000 clones, under 15% recorded once. Staining for CD45RO/CCR7/CD25/CD127/CD95/CD27 allowed sorting of CD4+ naive, central memory, regulatory and stem cell-like memory cells. This sample was taken from a study of beta chain features in type 1 diabetes. Points from the study as a whole: PCR might pick shorter templates more often, in the same way for patients and controls. Significant though moderate, a shortening of TCRB CDR3s appeared in all four CD4+ subsets of Type 1 diabetes patients. The naive, central memory and Treg TCRB repertoires showed an apparent similarity that was greater among patients than among healthy donors.

The specimen was naive CD4+ T cells from blood. The sequence came from a man aged 25-40 years with type 1 diabetes.

The CDR3, as DNA: TGTGCCAGCAGCTTGGAAGGCGAGCAGTACTTC. This gives the protein CASSLEGEQYF. This chain links TRBV5-8 with TRBJ2-7; D gene unclear. Germline V CDR1 and CDR2: SGHTS, YDEGEE. The CDR3 totals 11 residues. Trimming removed 0 bases at V and 6 bases at J, with 4 bases between.